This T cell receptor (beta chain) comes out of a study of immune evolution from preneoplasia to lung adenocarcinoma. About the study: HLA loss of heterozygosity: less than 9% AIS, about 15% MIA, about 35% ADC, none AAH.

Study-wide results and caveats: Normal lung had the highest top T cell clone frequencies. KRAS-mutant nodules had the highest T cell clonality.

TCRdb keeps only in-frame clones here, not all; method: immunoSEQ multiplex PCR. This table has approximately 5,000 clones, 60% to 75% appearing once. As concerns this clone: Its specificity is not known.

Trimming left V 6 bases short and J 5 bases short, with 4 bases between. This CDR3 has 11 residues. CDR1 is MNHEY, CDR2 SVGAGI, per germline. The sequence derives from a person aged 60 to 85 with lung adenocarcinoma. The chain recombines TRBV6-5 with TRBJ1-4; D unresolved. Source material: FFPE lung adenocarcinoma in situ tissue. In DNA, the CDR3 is TGTGCCAGCAGACTGAATGAAAAACTGTTTTTT. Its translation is CASRLNEKLFF.